This entry lists 27 T cell receptor beta chains sequenced from one sample in a study of cytomegalovirus exposure and HLA in healthy donors. A multiplex PCR was run with 60 Vbeta primers and 13 Jbeta primers. Profiled with immunoSEQ multiplex PCR; TCRdb holds only in-frame clones, not every one. The table records 200,000 to 250,000 clones, about 80% of them present only once. Sample: PBMCs. These receptors were obtained from a woman aged 55-75 years in good health and CMV-seropositive.

This CDR3 is CASSGGAGGAGELFF. The CDR3 DNA follows: TGTGCCAGCAGTGGTGGAGCGGGGGGCGCCGGGGAGCTGTTTTTT. The chain combines TRBV6-1 with TRBJ2-2; 9 bases are shared with TRBD2. CDR1 is MNHNS and CDR2 is SASEGT in the germline V gene. The CDR3 sequence is 15 residues long. V trimming: 4 bases; J trimming: 6 bases; junction bases outside the gene matches: 6.

This clone was counted a single time. The rearrangement joins TRBV19 to TRBJ2-2; weak D call: TRBD1 (5 bases). The V gene lost 7 bases and the J gene lost 3 bases, with 12 bases spanning the gap. CDR1 and CDR2 from the germline V gene are LNHDA and SQIVND (reference sequence). The CDR3 consists of 14 residues. CDR3 sequence (DNA): TGTGCCAGTAAAGGTCTAGGGGACACCGGGGAGCTGTTTTTT. This gives the protein CASKGLGDTGELFF.

The rearrangement uses TRBV5-1 and TRBJ2-7, with 11 bases matching TRBD2. V trimming: 2 bases; J trimming: 4 bases; junction bases outside the gene matches: 8. The length of the CDR3 is 16 residues. The germline CDR1 and CDR2 sequences are SGHRS and YFSETQ. The CDR3 bases are TGCGCCAGCAGCTTCGGTATTCTAGCGGGAGGTTACGAGCAGTACTTC. Amino acids: CASSFGILAGGYEQYF.

This chain connects TRBV14 to TRBJ2-1; TRBD2 matches at 13 bases. There are 17 residues in the CDR3. Trimming took 0 bases from V and 7 from J; bases not matched to a gene: 6. The V gene's germline CDR1 is SGHDN and CDR2 FVKESK. The CDR3 nucleotides are TGTGCCAGCAGCCAAGACGGACTAGCGGGGGTTTGGAATGAGCAGTTCTTC. It encodes CASSQDGLAGVWNEQFF.

This clone has more than one count but fewer than ten. The chain couples TRBV7-9 to TRBJ2-5, with TRBD2 as a possible D gene (6 bases). The end of the DNA fits TRBJ2-7 better, so the J call may be wrong. The CDR3 runs 15 residues. CDR1 and CDR2 from the germline V gene are SEHNR and FQNEAQ (reference sequence). CDR3 DNA sequence: TGTGCCAGCAGCCCGCCTGGGGGGTTTCCCTACGAGCAGTACTTC. Its protein is CASSPPGGFPYEQYF.

This clone was detected only a few times. Germline and junction disagree at one end, which may indicate a read error. The chain joins TRBV6-4 to TRBJ1-5; perhaps TRBD1 as D (5 bases). The CDR3 covers 15 residues. Germline V gene lookup returns CDR1 MRHNA and CDR2 SNTAGT. CDR3 loop: CASSYSGLTNQPQHF. The CDR3 nucleotides are TGTGCCAGCAGTTACTCGGGACTGACAAATCAGCCCCAGCATTTT.

This chain joins TRBV5-1 and TRBJ2-7; TRBD1 aligns across 7 bases. The V gene end was trimmed by 4 bases and the J gene end by 6 bases; junction bases not matched to a gene: 7. Germline-derived CDR1 and CDR2 are SGHRS and YFSETQ. The CDR3 spans 13 residues. In nucleotides, the CDR3 is TGCGCCAGCAGCCAACAGGGGACCGGCGAGCAGTACTTC. Translation gives CASSQQGTGEQYF. Combining the CDR3 with reference TRBV5-1 and TRBJ2-7 gives the whole variable domain KAGVTQTPRYLIKTRGQQVTLSCSPISGHRSVSWYQQTPGQGLQFLFEYFSETQRNKGNFPGRFSGRQFSNSRSEMNVSTLELGDSALYLCASSQQGTGEQYFGPGTRLTVT.

This clone was picked up a small number of times. The V and J genes are TRBV7-3 and TRBJ2-6, with D perhaps matching TRBD1 (5 bases). CDR1 is SGHTA, CDR2 FQGTGA, per germline. The CDR3 contains 17 residues. The ends were cut back, 0 bases at V and 0 bases at J, with 9 bases in the middle. CDR3 sequence: CASSLTGQISGANVLTF. The CDR3 bases are TGTGCCAGCAGCTTAACGGGGCAGATCTCTGGGGCCAACGTCCTGACTTTC.

The chain combines TRBV4-2 with TRBJ2-1; TRBD2 aligns across 7 bases. Per germline, CDR1 LGHNA and CDR2 YNFKEQ. V gave up 0 bases and J gave up 7 bases; unmatched junction bases: 3. There are 14 residues in the CDR3. CDR3 DNA: TGTGCCAGCAGCCAAGAGGGACTATTGAATGAGCAGTTCTTC. This translates into CASSQEGLLNEQFF.

The chain uses TRBV7-6 and TRBJ2-3; D unclear. This CDR3 has 14 residues. With 1 base removed from V and 0 bases from J, the gap between germline ends came to 5 bases. CDR1 and CDR2 from the germline V gene are SGHVS and FNYEAQ. CDR3 residues: CASSLGASTDTQYF. In nucleotides, the CDR3 is TGTGCCAGCAGCTTAGGGGCTAGCACAGATACGCAGTATTTT.

The chain is built from TRBV6-6 and TRBJ2-7, with 7 nucleotides matching TRBD2. CDR3 length: 14 residues. V trimming: 2 bases; J trimming: 5 bases; junction bases outside the gene matches: 6. Germline V gene sequence: CDR1 MNHNY, CDR2 SVGAGI (reference sequence). CDR3 protein: CASSYGGDFDEQYF. The CDR3 region has the DNA TGTGCCAGCAGTTACGGGGGGGACTTCGACGAGCAGTACTTC.

The chain carries TRBV7-3 and TRBJ1-4, with D possibly being TRBD1 (6 bases). Trimming cost V 0 bases and J 5 bases, with 10 bases left between them. CDR1 SGHTA and CDR2 FQGTGA come from the germline V gene. The CDR3 loop spans 15 amino acids. CDR3 nucleotides: TGTGCCAGCAGCTTAACCAGACAGGAGAATGAAAAACTGTTTTTT. Amino acids: CASSLTRQENEKLFF.

The rearrangement joins TRBV14 to TRBJ1-5; D might be TRBD1 (6 bases). This CDR3 is built from 12 residues. The germline CDR1 and CDR2 sequences are SGHDN and FVKESK. Between the trimmed V and J ends, which lost 4 bases and 9 bases, there was a span of 10 bases. This CDR3 is CASSPSRGPQHF. The CDR3 DNA follows: TGTGCCAGCAGCCCCTCCAGGGGGCCCCAGCATTTT.

To note about this clone: The junction does not match germline at one end; this may be a read error. The chain uses TRBV14 and TRBJ1-4; 7 bases are shared with TRBD1. From germline, CDR1 is SGHDN and CDR2 FVKESK. There are 15 residues in the CDR3. The CDR3 DNA is TGTGCCAGCAGCTTTCACAGGGGATCAAATGAAAAACTGTCTTTT. Translated: CASSFHRGSNEKLSF.

The J gene is TRBJ2-7, the V gene TRBV4-2; 9 bases are a match to TRBD2. The V gene end was trimmed by 4 bases and the J gene end by 8 bases; junction bases not matched to a gene: 18. There are 17 residues in the CDR3. Germline lookup yields CDR1 LGHNA and CDR2 YNFKEQ. This CDR3 reads CASSRDLSGSGGVKQYF. CDR3 DNA: TGTGCCAGCAGCCGGGACCTTAGCGGGAGTGGGGGGGTGAAGCAGTACTTC.

This clone turned up a few times. The V gene is TRBV2, the J gene TRBJ1-1; D call uncertain. The CDR3 extends over 15 amino acids. CDR1 is SNHLY, CDR2 FYNNEI, per germline. V was shortened by 4 bases and J by 1 base, with 13 bases between the two germline ends. The CDR3 DNA reads as TGTGCCAGCAGTGGGGTGCGGAAGGCGAACACTGAAGCTTTCTTT. This codes for CASSGVRKANTEAFF.

The chain uses TRBV12-1 and TRBJ1-5; the table's D call, TRBD1, was not checked against the DNA. TRBV12-1 constitutes a pseudogene. The CDR3 contains 15 residues. The CDR3 protein is CASSFEGAQGQPQHF. The DNA of the CDR3 is TGTGCCAGCAGCTTTGAAGGGGCTCAGGGTCAGCCCCAGCATTTT.

This clone has only one observation. The V gene is TRBV4-1, the J gene TRBJ1-3; 8 bases are shared with TRBD1. V shed 2 bases and J 6 bases; nucleotides not matched to a gene: 9. Germline assignment: CDR1 MGHRA and CDR2 YSYEKL. The CDR3 totals 16 residues. The CDR3 sequence is CASSQTTRGLLNTIYF. CDR3 nucleotides: TGCGCCAGCAGCCAAACGACCAGGGGGCTCTTAAACACCATATATTTT.

V gene TRBV4-1 combines with J gene TRBJ1-2, with no clear D. CDR3 length equals 15 residues. The germline CDR1 and CDR2 sequences are MGHRA and YSYEKL. The V end was cut by 1 base, the J end by 0 bases, with 9 bases between. The CDR3 nucleotides are TGCGCCAGCAGCCAAGCCAGGAATACTAACTATGGCTACACCTTC. Residues: CASSQARNTNYGYTF.

The rearrangement links TRBV2 to TRBJ2-5; D is possibly TRBD1 (5 bases). The end of the DNA is better explained by TRBJ2-7, so the J call may be wrong. The CDR3 is 16 residues long. Germline values: CDR1 SNHLY, CDR2 FYNNEI. CDR3 sequence: CASALEFLTVRFEQYF. The CDR3 DNA follows: TGTGCCAGCGCCCTGGAATTTCTGACAGTCAGGTTCGAGCAGTACTTC.

The V gene is TRBV14, the J gene TRBJ2-6, with unresolved D. With 2 bases removed from V and 2 bases from J, the gap between germline ends came to 16 bases. The CDR3 has 18 residues. Germline V gene sequence: CDR1 SGHDN, CDR2 FVKESK. The CDR3 spells CASSQRPGLLAGANVLTF. The DNA for the CDR3 is TGTGCCAGCAGCCAACGGCCGGGTTTACTTGCTGGGGCCAACGTCCTGACTTTC.

The chain recombines TRBV21-1 with TRBJ2-1; the D call of TRBD2 is as the table states it, not checked on the DNA. TRBV21-1 is designated a pseudogene. This CDR3 is built from 16 residues. CDR3 sequence: CATTSGGGLVINEQFF. Written as DNA, the CDR3 is TGTGCCACCACCAGTGGCGGGGGCTTAGTAATCAATGAGCAGTTCTTC.

V gene TRBV29-1 combines with J gene TRBJ1-2; the match to TRBD1 covers 7 bases. The CDR3 contains 16 residues. V dropped 3 bases and J dropped 4; count of bases not matched to a gene: 14. Germline CDR1 and CDR2: SQVTM and ANQGSEA. The CDR3 nucleotides read TGCAGCGTTGAGCAGACGGGGCGACAGGGCGGCTATGGCTACACCTTC. Protein: CSVEQTGRQGGYGYTF.

The gene calls are TRBV6-5 and TRBJ1-2; D is unclear. The CDR3 length is 12 residues. V was shortened by 8 bases and J by 6 bases, with 13 bases between the two germline ends. Germline V gene lookup returns CDR1 MNHEY and CDR2 SVGAGI. The CDR3 DNA is TGTGCCAGCTTTCGGGTCGCGGATGGCTACACCTTC. Residues: CASFRVADGYTF.

In regard to this clone: The same CDR3 can be traced to other DNA sequences in this sample. The chain carries TRBV28 and TRBJ1-1, with 8 bases lining up with TRBD1. Germline CDR1 MDHEN, CDR2 SYDVKM. The CDR3 is 12 amino acids. V was clipped by 6 bases and J by 4 bases; unmatched bases: 1. CDR3 protein: CASRTGGTEAFF. The CDR3 DNA is TGTGCCAGCAGAACAGGGGGCACTGAAGCTTTCTTT. The whole variable domain, filled in from reference TRBV28 and TRBJ1-1, reads DVKVTQSSRYLVKRTGEKVFLECVQDMDHENMFWYRQDPGLGLRLIYFSYDVKMKEKGDIPEGYSVSREKKERFSLILESASTNQTSMYLCASRTGGTEAFFGQGTRLTVV.

This clone was detected only a few times. V usage is TRBV6-1 and J usage is TRBJ2-3, with D tentatively TRBD2 (5 bases). Germline loops: CDR1 MNHNS, CDR2 SASEGT. V was pared by 3 bases and J by 11 bases, with 12 bases between. There are 12 residues in the CDR3. The CDR3 sequence is CASSEPPSGQYF. In DNA, the CDR3 is TGTGCCAGCAGTGAGCCCCCGAGCGGGCAGTATTTT.

V usage is TRBV27 and J usage is TRBJ2-7; 9 nucleotides match TRBD2. With 5 bases clipped from V and 3 bases from J, the junction kept 8 bases outside the gene matches. Germline lookup yields CDR1 MNHEY and CDR2 SMNVEV (reference sequence). CDR3 length: 15 residues. The CDR3 DNA reads as TGTGCCAGCAGTGGAACGACTAGCGGCTACTACGAGCAGTACTTC. It codes for CASSGTTSGYYEQYF.